The source of this T cell receptor beta chain is a study of blood T cell repertoires in COVID-19. V was pared by 7 bases and J by 4 bases, with 18 bases between. The germline V gene encodes CDR1 SGHTA and CDR2 FQGNSA. The CDR3 runs to 15 residues. The table came from immunoSEQ multiplex PCR; TCRdb's copy has only in-frame clones and leaves some out. Seen here are about 28,000 clones, 60% to 80% observed once, and the top ten hold more than 20%. This receptor was taken from a boy aged 2 to 10 with active or convalescent COVID-19. Input material: peripheral blood. The J gene is TRBJ2-3, the V gene TRBV7-2, with a tentative D call TRBD2 (7 bases). This CDR3 is CASTLSWGGADTQYF. CDR3 nucleotide sequence: TGTGCCAGCACCCTCTCGTGGGGGGGCGCAGATACGCAGTATTTT.